Detailed here is one T cell receptor beta chain. No antigen is known for it. Base qualities are not recorded, but no much larger clone differs from it by a single base. The source of the sample is a study of CD8+ T cells in alopecia areata (dated by TCRdb to the late 2010s). About the full investigation: The treated patients, all with moderate-to-severe alopecia areata, were enrolled in an open-label pilot trial of oral tofacitinib given at 5 to 10 mg twice daily. Scalp clonality was compared across normal scalp (n=4), patchy alopecia areata scalp (n=8), and alopecia totalis/universalis scalp (n=8). Patients received tofacitinib for 6 to 18 months and were then followed off drug for 6 months to check for delayed response and recurrence. Biopsies were taken from tofacitinib-treated patients at baseline and again at 4 and 24 weeks into treatment, and several of those patients also had a later scalp biopsy. High-throughput TCRbeta sequencing was used to examine T cell clonal expansion in alopecia areata in both the C3H/HeJ mouse model and human patients. RNA was extracted with the PAXgene miRNA kit for fixed scalp, the miRNeasy kit for PBMCs, and the RNeasy kit for mouse skin. TCRbeta CDR3 regions were amplified by immunoSEQ multiplex PCR with 35 Vbeta forward and 13 Jbeta reverse primers. Scalp tissue and sorted CD4+ and CD8+ peripheral blood T cells from patchy and totalis/universalis alopecia areata patients and from healthy controls were covered by human TCRbeta sequencing.

At the junction V is shortened by 6 bases and J by 5 bases, with 7 bases in between. Inclusive of the bounding cysteine and phenylalanine, the CDR3 is 12 residues long. Of all the DNA, just the CDR3 is kept, 36 bases in frame from base 1. CDR1 is given as MDHEN and CDR2 as SYDVKM, both from the germline V gene. General conclusions and limits of the study: Shared TCR sequences between patients were less evident than in mice, which may be partly attributable to HLA diversity in the patient population. Unlike mouse skin, where gammadelta T cells dominate, normal human skin contains resident alphabeta T cells that get sequenced too, which complicates analysis of the scalp TCR repertoire. Compared with normal scalp, lesional scalp, particularly in alopecia totalis/universalis, had higher clonality and more expanded CD8+ clones, which suggests antigenic drive.

Library prep was done by the immunoSEQ multiplex PCR assay. To provide template for TCR sequencing, every sample had RNA extracted and reverse transcribed into cDNA. SuperScript III was used to make first-strand cDNA, primed with a 2:1 mix of oligo-dT and random hexamers. A synthetic immune receptor repertoire was used to measure amplification bias, and any remaining bias was corrected computationally. The original pipeline was this. Raw reads were preprocessed to remove errors, and CDR3 was defined according to IMGT conventions as the region from the conserved cysteine to phenylalanine. Clonality was computed by normalizing Shannon entropy by log2 of the number of productive unique TCRs and subtracting the result from 1. CD4 or CD8 identity of scalp clones was inferred by cross-referencing scalp TCRbeta sequences with sorted blood CD4 and CD8 repertoires. This is the immuneACCESS table as TCRdb keeps it, with only in-frame sequences that have V and J called. A part of the clones is gone; compared with another copy, unresolved V genes explain less than half, and the rest is unexplained. V, J and clone size are those of that table, while D and trimming were read from the DNA. The sample contains 90,000 to 100,000 clones, 40% to 45% of them found a single time. The top ten hold 0.6% to 0.85% of the sample.

Peripheral blood and lesional scalp punch biopsies were obtained from patients with alopecia areata. PBMCs were separated by density centrifugation and stained for CD3, CD4 and CD8, after which CD4+ and CD8+ T cells were sorted on a FACSAria. This TCR was recovered from a human donor with alopecia areata. Input material: CD4+ T cells sorted from blood. Recombination linked TRBV28 to TRBJ1-4, with the D gene not clear enough to name. The CDR3 reads as follows: CASRRRNEKLFF. Here is the DNA: TGTGCCAGCAGACGTAGGAATGAAAAACTGTTTTTT.